This TCR beta chain was sequenced for a study of shared clonotypes between healthy human individuals. About the research overall: The donor pool was made up of a couple of women and three men aged 18 to 49.

General study points: Clonotypes that were shared across four donors made up around 5% of naive CD4 clonotypes. Sampling covered nothing but blood. Tissue TCR repertoires likely differ from those found in blood. Clonotypes which were not shared had lower generation probabilities than clonotypes that all four donors shared.

CDR1 and CDR2 from the germline V gene are SGHVS and FQNEAQ. Germline trimming cut 5 bases from V and 6 bases from J; bases unmatched to any gene: 7. The CDR3 sequence is 14 residues long. For this clone: Its antigen remains unidentified.

Clones were read by immunoSEQ multiplex PCR, and TCRdb kept only the in-frame ones, dropping some. The sample carries roughly 1 million clones, about 74% recorded once. The TCR was taken from a man aged 18 to 30 in good health. The chain has TRBV7-8 and TRBJ1-2, with 9 nucleotides matching TRBD1. The material sequenced was memory CD4+ T cells sorted from blood. Subset defined: CD45RA-negative fraction. For the CDR3, the DNA is TGTGCCAGCAGCCTGGGGGACAGGGTAGATGGCTACACCTTC. Translating it yields CASSLGDRVDGYTF.